Listed below are T cell receptor beta chains from one sample, sequenced in a study of lymphopenia after photon versus proton radiotherapy. Profiling relied on immunoSEQ multiplex PCR, and the TCRdb table lists in-frame clones only, not all of them. The sample holds 20,000 to 30,000 clones; around four fifths are singletons and the top ten take around 20%. This material consisted of peripheral blood, taken from a patient treated with proton-based radiotherapy. All receptors derive from a woman in her seventies with pancreatic cancer. The CDR3 runs from the conserved cysteine through the conserved F or W. The D gene is left open where the match is weak. Rows give clone size only sometimes, using once, few, many, or a class for an expanded clone.

D | J | size | V | CDR3 | DNA
. | TRBJ2-1 | . | TRBV6-1 | CASSGPKGGEQFF | TGTGCCAGCAGTGGCCCCAAGGGTGGTGAGCAGTTCTTC
. | TRBJ2-7 | . | TRBV14 | CASSQVGGGADEQYF | TGTGCCAGCAGCCAAGTTGGAGGGGGCGCGGACGAGCAGTACTTC
. | TRBJ2-1 | . | TRBV27 | CASSEFGARGSYNEQFF | TGTGCCAGCAGTGAATTCGGGGCTAGAGGGTCCTACAATGAGCAGTTCTTC
TRBD2 | TRBJ2-3 | . | TRBV7-2 | CASSLARGLAGDRSESTQYF | TGTGCCAGCAGCTTAGCGAGGGGACTAGCGGGAGATAGGTCGGAAAGTACGCAGTATTTT
. | TRBJ2-5 | . | TRBV11-2 | CASTLGGNQETQYF | TGTGCCAGCACCCTTGGGGGAAACCAAGAGACCCAGTACTTC
TRBD1 | TRBJ1-6 | . | TRBV28 | CASSYAGTGINSPLHF | TGTGCCAGCAGTTACGCCGGGACAGGGATAAATTCACCCCTCCACTTT
TRBD2 | TRBJ2-3 | . | TRBV28 | CASRSQRTSGRAVHTQYF | TGTGCCAGCAGATCCCAACGGACTAGCGGGAGGGCCGTACATACGCAGTATTTT
. | TRBJ2-2 | . | TRBV5-1 | CASSSGGQPTNTGELFF | TGCGCCAGCAGCTCTGGAGGCCAGCCCACCAACACCGGGGAGCTGTTTTTT
. | TRBJ1-5 | once | TRBV2 | CASSLRGSNQPQHF | TGTGCCAGCAGTCTGAGAGGTAGCAATCAGCCCCAGCATTTT
. | TRBJ2-3 | . | TRBV5-4 | CASSLDPDTQYF | TGTGCCAGCAGCTTGGATCCAGATACGCAGTATTTT
. | TRBJ1-6 | few | TRBV2 | CASSEPVSGSPLHF | TGTGCCAGCAGTGAACCGGTATCTGGATCACCCCTCCACTTT
. | TRBJ2-5 | . | TRBV7-2 | CASSSSRDPGKETQYF | TGTGCCAGCAGCTCAAGCCGGGACCCGGGGAAAGAGACCCAGTACTTC
TRBD2 | TRBJ2-2 | . | TRBV7-6 | CASSQGLAVPRDTGELFF | TGTGCCAGCAGCCAAGGACTAGCGGTACCTCGGGACACCGGGGAGCTGTTTTTT
. | TRBJ1-1 | few | TRBV7-3 | CASSYRESTEAFF | TGTGCCAGCAGCTACAGGGAGAGCACTGAAGCTTTCTTT
. | TRBJ2-7 | medium-sized | TRBV5-6 | CASSRLVGREQYF | TGTGCCAGCAGCCGACTAGTAGGGCGAGAGCAGTACTTC
. | TRBJ2-1 | . | TRBV9 | CASSVGGPRNEQFF | TGTGCCAGCAGCGTAGGCGGACCAAGGAATGAGCAGTTCTTC
. | TRBJ1-4 | . | TRBV4-3 | CASSQFIFTEKLFF | TGCGCCAGCAGCCAATTTATTTTCACGGAAAAACTGTTTTTT
. | TRBJ2-7 | . | TRBV29-1 | CSVEIVQEVGTTYEQYF | TGCAGCGTTGAAATTGTCCAAGAAGTAGGCACCACCTACGAGCAGTACTTC
TRBD1 | TRBJ2-7 | . | TRBV29-1 | CSSFSGTGAEQYF | TGCAGCTCCTTCTCCGGGACAGGGGCCGAGCAGTACTTC
. | TRBJ2-1 | . | TRBV4-2 | CASSPLGVVSYNEQFF | TGTGCCAGCAGCCCCCTAGGGGTGGTATCCTACAATGAGCAGTTCTTC
. | TRBJ1-5 | . | TRBV28 | CASSLLSVRGSNQPQHF | TGTGCCAGCAGTTTATTGAGTGTGAGGGGTTCAAATCAGCCCCAGCATTTT
. | TRBJ2-3 | . | TRBV4-3 | CASSQESTREPSTDTQYF | TGCGCCAGCAGCCAAGAGTCCACCAGAGAACCTAGCACAGATACGCAGTATTTT
TRBD1 | TRBJ1-2 | . | TRBV6-6 | CASSPDRAGGYGYTF | TGTGCCAGCAGTCCGGACAGGGCCGGGGGCTATGGCTACACCTTC
. | TRBJ1-2 | . | TRBV6-5 | CASSNPGHYGYTF | TGTGCCAGCAGTAATCCGGGGCACTATGGCTACACCTTC
. | TRBJ2-5 | once | TRBV2 | CASRNLQETQYF | TGTGCCAGCAGGAACCTCCAGGAGACCCAGTACTTC
. | TRBJ1-5 | once | TRBV5-4 | CASRWRGGNNQPQHF | TGTGCCAGCAGATGGAGGGGGGGGAACAATCAGCCCCAGCATTTT
. | TRBJ2-6 | few | TRBV19 | CASSILQGFAGANVLTF | TGTGCCAGTAGTATATTGCAGGGTTTCGCTGGGGCCAACGTCCTGACTTTC
TRBD1 | TRBJ2-4 | few | TRBV19 | CASSITGQGAGNIQYF | TGTGCCAGTAGTATAACTGGACAGGGGGCTGGAAACATTCAGTACTTC
. | TRBJ1-5 | . | TRBV2 | CASRQSSNQPQHF | TGTGCCAGTAGACAGTCTAGCAATCAGCCCCAGCATTTT
. | TRBJ2-1 | few | TRBV11-2 | CASSSLGGSSYNEQFF | TGTGCCAGCAGCTCCCTGGGGGGTAGTTCCTACAATGAGCAGTTCTTC
TRBD2 | TRBJ2-5 | . | TRBV9 | CASSLGTSGQETQYF | TGTGCCAGCAGCCTTGGGACTAGCGGCCAAGAGACCCAGTACTTC
. | TRBJ1-1 | . | TRBV29-1 | CSSSVTENTEAFF | TGCAGCTCCTCGGTAACAGAGAACACTGAAGCTTTCTTT
. | TRBJ2-2 | . | TRBV14 | CAPVTENTGELFF | TGTGCCCCAGTAACAGAAAACACCGGGGAGCTGTTTTTT
. | TRBJ1-5 | . | TRBV7-2 | CASSLDQRQPQHF | TGTGCCAGCAGCTTAGATCAAAGGCAGCCCCAGCATTTT
. | TRBJ1-2 | . | TRBV19 | CASSRGESYGYTF | TGTGCCAGTAGTAGGGGGGAAAGCTATGGCTACACCTTC